What follows describes a single T cell receptor (beta chain). Its antigen is not known. The sample comes from a study of cytomegalovirus exposure and HLA in healthy donors. For the study at large: Early release data held around 82 million unique TCRs from HLA-typed donors. Study observations and caveats: HLA restriction was apparent for most CMV-associated TCR beta chains in a later analysis.

With 60 Vbeta and 13 Jbeta primers, the PCR was carried out. Per the study methods: Roughly 10 million shared chains were among around 80 million unique TCR beta chains counted in a later analysis. Clones were sequenced by immunoSEQ multiplex PCR, and TCRdb holds only the in-frame ones, with some missing. V and J calls and clone size are given by that table; D and trimming were obtained from the DNA. Its table lists some 150,000 clones. The CDR3 extends over 12 amino acids. The germline V gene has CDR1 SQVTM and CDR2 ANQGSEA. V was pared by 7 bases and J by 4 bases, with 10 bases between. This receptor was identified in a young woman in good health and CMV-seropositive. The V and J genes are TRBV29-1 and TRBJ1-4; D may be TRBD1 (5 bases). What was sequenced was PBMCs. The CDR3, as DNA: TGCAGCGCCAGGGAGGGTAATGAAAAACTGTTTTTT. Translating gives CSAREGNEKLFF.